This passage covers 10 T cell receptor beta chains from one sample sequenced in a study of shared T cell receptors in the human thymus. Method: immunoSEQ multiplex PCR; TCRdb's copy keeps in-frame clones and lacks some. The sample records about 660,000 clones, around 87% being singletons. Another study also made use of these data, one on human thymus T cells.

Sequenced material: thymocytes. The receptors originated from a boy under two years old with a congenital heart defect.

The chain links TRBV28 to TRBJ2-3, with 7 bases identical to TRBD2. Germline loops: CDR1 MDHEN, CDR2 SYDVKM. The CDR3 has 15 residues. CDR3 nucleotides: TGTGGCACCTGGGCGGGAGTCCCCGGGGCAGATACGCAGTATTTT. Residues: CGTWAGVPGADTQYF.

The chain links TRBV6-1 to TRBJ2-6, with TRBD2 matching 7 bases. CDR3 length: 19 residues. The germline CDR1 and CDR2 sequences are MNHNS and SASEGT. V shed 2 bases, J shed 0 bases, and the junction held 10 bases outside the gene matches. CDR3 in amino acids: CASSEFSGPVRSGANVLTF. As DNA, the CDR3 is TGTGCCAGCAGTGAATTTAGCGGGCCCGTACGCTCTGGGGCCAACGTCCTGACTTTC.

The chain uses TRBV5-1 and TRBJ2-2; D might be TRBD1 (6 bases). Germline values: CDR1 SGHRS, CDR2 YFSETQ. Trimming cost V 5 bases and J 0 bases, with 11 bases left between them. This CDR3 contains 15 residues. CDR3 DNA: TGCGCCAGCAGGCCGGACAGCACGAACACCGGGGAGCTGTTTTTT. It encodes CASRPDSTNTGELFF.

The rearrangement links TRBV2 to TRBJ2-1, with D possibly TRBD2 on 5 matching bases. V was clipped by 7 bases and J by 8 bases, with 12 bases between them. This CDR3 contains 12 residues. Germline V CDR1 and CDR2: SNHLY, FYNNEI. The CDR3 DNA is TGTGCCAGCAAGGACCCGGGATATGAGCAGTTCTTC. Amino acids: CASKDPGYEQFF.

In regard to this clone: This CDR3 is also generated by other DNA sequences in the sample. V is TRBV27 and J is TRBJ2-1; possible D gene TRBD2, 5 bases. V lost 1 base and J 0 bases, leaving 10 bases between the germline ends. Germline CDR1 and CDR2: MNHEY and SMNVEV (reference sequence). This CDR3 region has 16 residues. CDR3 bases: TGTGCCAGCAGTTTATTTTCGGGAAGCTCCTACAATGAGCAGTTCTTC. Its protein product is CASSLFSGSSYNEQFF.

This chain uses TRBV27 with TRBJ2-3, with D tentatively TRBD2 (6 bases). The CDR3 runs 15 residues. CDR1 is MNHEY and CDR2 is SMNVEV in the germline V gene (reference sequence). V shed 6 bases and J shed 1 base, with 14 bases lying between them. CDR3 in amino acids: CASRTASDRTDTQYF. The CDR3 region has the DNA TGTGCCAGCAGGACGGCTAGCGACCGCACAGATACGCAGTATTTT.

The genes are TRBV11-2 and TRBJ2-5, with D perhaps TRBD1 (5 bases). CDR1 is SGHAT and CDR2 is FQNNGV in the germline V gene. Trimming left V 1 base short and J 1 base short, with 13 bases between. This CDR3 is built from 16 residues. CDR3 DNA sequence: TGTGCCAGCAGCTTAGCAAGGGCTAGGGGCCAAGAGACCCAGTACTTC. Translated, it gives CASSLARARGQETQYF.

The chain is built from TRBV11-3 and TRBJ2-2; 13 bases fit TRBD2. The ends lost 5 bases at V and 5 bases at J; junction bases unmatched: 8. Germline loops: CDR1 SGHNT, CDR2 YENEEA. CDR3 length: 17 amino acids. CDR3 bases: TGTGCCAGCAGCCATAAGACTAGCGGGAGGTCAACCGGGGAGCTGTTTTTT. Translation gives CASSHKTSGRSTGELFF.

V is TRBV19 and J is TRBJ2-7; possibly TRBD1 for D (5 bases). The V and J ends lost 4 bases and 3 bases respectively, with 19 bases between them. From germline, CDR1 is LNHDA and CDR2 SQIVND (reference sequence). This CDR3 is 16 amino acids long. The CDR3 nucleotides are TGTGCCAGTAGTAACGTCAGGGATTTCCGGTACTACGAGCAGTACTTC. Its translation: CASSNVRDFRYYEQYF.

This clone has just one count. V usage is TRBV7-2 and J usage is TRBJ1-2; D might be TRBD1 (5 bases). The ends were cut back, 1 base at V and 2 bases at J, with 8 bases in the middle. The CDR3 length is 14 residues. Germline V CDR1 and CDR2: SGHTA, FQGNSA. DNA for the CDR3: TGTGCCAGCAGCTTAGTAGGGGCAAACTATGGCTACACCTTC. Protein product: CASSLVGANYGYTF.